The next 7 T cell receptor beta chains were all read from a single sample in a study of blood T cell repertoires in COVID-19. Generated by immunoSEQ multiplex PCR, the TCRdb table keeps only in-frame clones and is missing some. The sample consists of about 220,000 clones, under 90% of them appearing once. The sample taken for sequencing was peripheral blood. Receptor source: a woman aged 80 or older with acute or convalescent COVID-19.

The rearrangement joins TRBV5-1 to TRBJ2-3; 14 bases match TRBD2. The CDR3 is 18 amino acids. V trimming: 4 bases; J trimming: 7 bases; junction bases outside the gene matches: 14. In germline, CDR1 is SGHRS, CDR2 YFSETQ. The CDR3: CASSARTSGGRTQNTQYF. DNA of the CDR3: TGCGCCAGCAGCGCTCGGACTAGCGGGGGGCGCACCCAGAATACGCAGTATTTT.

V gene TRBV14 combines with J gene TRBJ1-2, with D unresolved. Trimming shortened V by 3 bases and J by 4 bases, and 3 bases separated the two germline ends. CDR3 length: 11 residues. From germline, CDR1 is SGHDN and CDR2 FVKESK. The CDR3 sequence is CASSHGYGYTF. The CDR3 DNA follows: TGTGCCAGCAGCCACGGCTATGGCTACACCTTC.

The rearrangement uses TRBV10-3 and TRBJ1-2, with D possibly being TRBD1 (6 bases). CDR1 ENHRY and CDR2 SYGVKD come from the germline V gene. This CDR3 contains 15 residues. The V end was cut by 4 bases, the J end by 0 bases, with 12 bases between. The CDR3 DNA is TGTGCCATCAGTGCCTTGACAGGAACTAACTATGGCTACACCTTC. Translating it yields CAISALTGTNYGYTF.

This clone was observed a few times. The genes are TRBV28 and TRBJ1-1; 7 bases fit TRBD1. Germline CDR1 MDHEN, CDR2 SYDVKM. The CDR3 totals 15 residues. With 8 bases clipped from V and 3 bases from J, the junction kept 12 bases outside the gene matches. The CDR3 bases are TGTGCCAGCTCTGGGATGGACAGGCGATACACTGAAGCTTTCTTT. It encodes CASSGMDRRYTEAFF.

The J gene is TRBJ1-1, the V gene TRBV10-3; 7 positions match TRBD1. The CDR3 is made up of 13 amino acids. Germline V gives CDR1 ENHRY, CDR2 SYGVKD. J lost 8 bases, V lost 10 bases, and 13 bases had no gene match. The CDR3 coding sequence is TGTGCCACGCTAGCCCGGGACAGCAAAGAAGCTTTCTTT. Translated, it gives CATLARDSKEAFF.

This sequence joins TRBV3-1 (or the pseudogene TRBV3-2) and TRBJ2-5; D is unclear. Trimming shortened V by 4 bases and J by 5 bases, and 17 bases separated the two germline ends. Germline V gene data show CDR1 as LGHDT and CDR2 as YNNKEL (reference sequence). The CDR3 loop spans 15 amino acids. The CDR3 nucleotides are TGTGCCAGCAGCCTCGTGGGCAGCCCTCGGGAGACCCAGTACTTC. Its protein is CASSLVGSPRETQYF.

The chain is built from TRBV28 and TRBJ1-6; tentatively, D is TRBD1 (5 bases). Per the germline V gene, CDR1 is MDHEN and CDR2 is SYDVKM. The V end was cut by 4 bases, the J end by 6 bases, with 16 bases between. This CDR3 is 16 amino acids long. The DNA of the CDR3 is TGTGCCAGCAGTTCCCCCGGGGGGGACGGTAATTCACCCCTCCACTTT. This translates into CASSSPGGDGNSPLHF.